Listed below are T cell receptor beta chains from one sample, sequenced in a study of technical replicates of blood from a few donors. The data were produced by immunoSEQ multiplex PCR, yet TCRdb's version contains in-frame clones alone and is incomplete. This sample carries tens of thousands of clones, 95% to 98% of them seen once, and the ten largest clones take roughly 0.2%. Sequenced sample: T cells isolated from PBMCs. The receptors come from a human donor in good health. Each CDR3 is given with its conserved first and last residue. D genes are given only for firm matches. Rows give clone size only sometimes, using once, few, many, or a class for an expanded clone.

size: .
D: TRBD2
J: TRBJ2-7
V: TRBV6-1
CDR3: CASSSGTYEQYF
DNA: TGTGCCAGCTCTAGCGGCACCTACGAGCAGTACTTC

size: .
D: TRBD1
J: TRBJ1-2
V: TRBV6-6
CDR3: CASTPTGAGYGYTF
DNA: TGTGCCAGCACCCCAACAGGGGCGGGCTATGGCTACACCTTC

size: .
D: .
J: TRBJ1-1
V: TRBV29-1
CDR3: CSVDEGHTEAFF
DNA: TGCAGCGTTGACGAGGGCCACACTGAAGCTTTCTTT

size: .
D: .
J: TRBJ2-7
V: TRBV7-9
CDR3: CASSLGVEQYF
DNA: TGTGCCAGCAGCTTAGGCGTGGAGCAGTACTTC

size: .
D: .
J: TRBJ1-1
V: TRBV21-1
CDR3: CASTDTESEAFF
DNA: TGTGCCAGCACCGACACAGAGTCCGAAGCTTTCTTT

size: .
D: .
J: TRBJ1-2
V: TRBV6-5
CDR3: CASSHTGSGYTF
DNA: TGTGCCAGCAGCCATACAGGGAGCGGCTACACCTTC

size: .
D: TRBD2
J: TRBJ2-1
V: TRBV27
CDR3: CASTPTGLADEQFF
DNA: TGTGCCAGCACCCCCACGGGACTAGCGGATGAGCAGTTCTTC

size: .
D: TRBD1
J: TRBJ1-2
V: TRBV28
CDR3: CASSPSGGGYGYTF
DNA: TGTGCCAGCAGCCCATCAGGGGGCGGCTATGGCTACACCTTC

size: .
D: .
J: TRBJ1-2
V: TRBV4-1
CDR3: CASSQVLGGGYGYTF
DNA: TGCGCCAGCAGCCAAGTTTTAGGCGGAGGCTATGGCTACACCTTC

size: once
D: TRBD2
J: TRBJ2-2
V: TRBV7-6
CDR3: CASSLRLAGETGELFF
DNA: TGTGCCAGCAGTCTGAGACTAGCGGGAGAAACCGGGGAGCTGTTTTTT

size: .
D: .
J: TRBJ1-2
V: TRBV9
CDR3: CASSVGGSTYGYTF
DNA: TGTGCCAGCAGCGTAGGGGGCAGTACATATGGCTACACCTTC

size: .
D: TRBD1
J: TRBJ2-7
V: TRBV6-5
CDR3: CASRTGAGEQYF
DNA: TGTGCCAGCAGAACAGGGGCAGGCGAGCAGTACTTC

size: .
D: TRBD2
J: TRBJ2-2
V: TRBV30
CDR3: CAWGTSGRSGELFF
DNA: TGTGCCTGGGGGACTAGCGGGAGGTCAGGGGAGCTGTTTTTT

size: .
D: .
J: TRBJ1-3
V: TRBV5-8
CDR3: CASSFLGQGNTIYF
DNA: TGTGCCAGCAGCTTCTTAGGACAGGGAAACACCATATATTTT

size: .
D: .
J: TRBJ2-7
V: TRBV5-1
CDR3: CASSFQIRAGSYEQYF
DNA: TGCGCCAGCAGCTTCCAAATCAGGGCTGGGTCCTACGAGCAGTACTTC

size: once
D: TRBD2
J: TRBJ2-7
V: TRBV4-1
CDR3: CASSRVAGVLDEQYF
DNA: TGCGCCAGCAGCCGGGTAGCGGGAGTACTGGACGAGCAGTACTTC